The rows below give T cell receptor beta chains drawn from one sample of a study of T-cell memory formation after mild COVID-19. TCRdb passed the 5' RACE reads through MiXCR, listing each CDR3 protein once. Of about 310,000 distinct CDR3 sequences in the sample, approximately 15% were seen once. Sequences were obtained from PBMCs or a T cell subset sorted from them (not recorded which). The receptors come from a man between 18 and 29 years old who had mild COVID-19 (a few samples of this study predate the infection). Cell type and time point are not known. Both conserved end residues are part of each CDR3. The D gene is left open where the match is weak. Part of the rows lack a size; the others show once, few, many or a class for expanded clones.

CDR3 protein | CDR3 DNA | clone size | V gene | D gene | J gene
CASSYGAGVLQETQYF | TGTGCCAGCAGTTACGGGGCAGGAGTACTCCAAGAGACCCAGTACTTC | many | TRBV6-5 | . | TRBJ2-5
CASSPGDSNYGYTF | TGTGCCAGCAGCCCGGGGGACAGCAACTATGGCTACACCTTC | many | TRBV5-5 | TRBD1 | TRBJ1-2
CASSQERGEETQYF | TGCGCCAGCAGCCAAGAGCGGGGAGAGGAGACCCAGTACTTC | many | TRBV4-1 | . | TRBJ2-5
CASSSGRYTEAFF | TGCGCCAGCAGCTCGGGACGGTACACTGAAGCTTTCTTT | few | TRBV5-1 | . | TRBJ1-1
CASSSDALAGGHNEQFF | TGTGCCAGCAGCTCAGACGCTCTAGCGGGGGGGCATAATGAGCAGTTCTTC | few | TRBV7-9 | TRBD2 | TRBJ2-1
CSVEGTLDGYTF | TGCAGCGTCGAGGGGACCTTGGATGGCTACACCTTC | many | TRBV29-1 | . | TRBJ1-2
CASSLWTSYGYTF | TGTGCCAGCAGCTTATGGACATCCTATGGCTACACCTTC | few | TRBV7-9 | . | TRBJ1-2
CASSAENTGELFF | TGTGCCAGCAGTGCGGAGAACACCGGGGAGCTGTTTTTT | few | TRBV6-1 | . | TRBJ2-2
CASSLGWDGANYGYTF | TGCGCCAGCAGCTTGGGATGGGACGGTGCTAACTATGGCTACACCTTC | few | TRBV5-1 | . | TRBJ1-2
CASSLAGPNYNEQFF | TGCGCCAGCAGCTTGGCGGGACCCAACTACAATGAGCAGTTCTTC | few | TRBV5-1 | . | TRBJ2-1
CSADGRGGYNEQFF | TGCAGCGCCGACGGGAGGGGAGGATACAATGAGCAGTTCTTC | . | TRBV29-1 | TRBD2 | TRBJ2-1
CATSDQPLGVEQFF | TGTGCCACCAGTGATCAACCCCTTGGGGTAGAGCAGTTCTTC | many | TRBV24-1 | . | TRBJ2-1
CASSREEVSPLHF | TGTGCCAGCAGCCGGGAGGAGGTTTCACCCCTCCACTTT | . | TRBV6-2/TRBV6-3 | . | TRBJ1-6
CASSFGVPSVEQFF | TGTGCCAGCAGCTTCGGGGTCCCCTCGGTAGAGCAGTTCTTC | few | TRBV7-9 | . | TRBJ2-1
CASSQGDGDHYGYTF | TGTGCCAGCAGCCAAGGAGATGGAGATCACTATGGCTACACCTTC | many | TRBV3-1 | . | TRBJ1-2
CAWSQAGATQYF | TGTGCCTGGAGCCAGGCAGGCGCCACGCAGTATTTT | few | TRBV30 | . | TRBJ2-3
CASSYHGGAETQYF | TGTGCCAGCAGTTACCACGGGGGGGCGGAGACCCAGTACTTC | few | TRBV6-2/TRBV6-3 | TRBD2 | TRBJ2-5
CASSDRAVDSNQPQHF | TGTGCCAGCAGTGATCGGGCAGTTGATAGCAATCAGCCCCAGCATTTT | few | TRBV2 | . | TRBJ1-5
CASTGTGATDTQYF | TGTGCCAGCACCGGGACAGGAGCCACAGATACGCAGTATTTT | . | TRBV7-9 | TRBD1 | TRBJ2-3
CASSGGQETQYF | TGTGCCAGCAGTGGGGGCCAAGAGACCCAGTACTTC | many | TRBV28 | . | TRBJ2-5
CASSGTGDAGELFF | TGTGCCAGCTCCGGGACAGGGGACGCCGGGGAGCTGTTTTTT | many | TRBV25-1 | TRBD1 | TRBJ2-2
CASSLGITGMREAFF | TGTGCCAGCAGCTTAGGGATAACAGGGATGCGTGAAGCTTTCTTT | few | TRBV7-2 | . | TRBJ1-1
CATSVAGLYGYTF | TGTGCCACCTCGGTAGCGGGGCTATATGGCTACACCTTC | . | TRBV6-1 | . | TRBJ1-2
CSAGRGAFYEQYF | TGCAGTGCTGGCAGGGGGGCCTTCTACGAGCAGTACTTC | . | TRBV20-1 | . | TRBJ2-7